This T cell receptor (beta chain) was sequenced in a study of T cell responses to AZD1222 COVID-19 vaccine (dated by TCRdb to the early 2020s). In the study overall: AZD1222 recipients whose second dose came at about 4 weeks and those whose second dose came at about 12 weeks were combined into one group, since spike-specific TCR depth and breadth did not differ between the two schedules. Trial participants were enrolled by age into 18-55, 56-69 and 70-plus year subgroups, with roughly 150, 30 and 60 TCR-sequenced participants respectively. TCR sequencing covered 233 trial participants: 200 to 210 given two doses of AZD1222 and approximately 26 given two doses of MenACWY control vaccine.

A word on this clone: Its specific antigen is unknown. One base away there is no much larger clone; base qualities are not given.

The CDR3 regions of human TCRbeta chains were analyzed by immunosequencing. For the original study's pipeline: Repertoire TCRs were checked for matches against a reference library of SARS-CoV-2-specific TCRs that had been generated using the MIRA antigen-specificity platform. Breadth meant the fraction of unique TCRs that were SARS-CoV-2-associated, whereas depth meant the fraction of total T cells that were SARS-CoV-2-associated. Using the MIRA data, each spike-specific TCR was assigned both to the spike region to which the TCR was reactive and to a CD4 or CD8 class. Log10-transformed breadth and depth values were compared by one-way ANOVA with Sidak's multiple comparisons tests. TCRdb obtained this table from immuneACCESS and retained in-frame rearrangements with V and J assigned. These tables miss some clones; where compared with another copy, unresolved V genes account for less than half of the shortfall, and the remainder is unexplained. V and J calls and clone size are given by that table; D and trimming were obtained from the DNA. The sample has 95,000 to 150,000 clones on record, around 89% of them singletons. The leading ten clones occupy under 3.5% of the sample.

The meaning of the sample's time point label: baseline before first vaccination. Vaccinee samples were obtained from the UK trials COV001 and COV002, which included a single-blind randomized controlled phase 2/3 trial of AZD1222 (ChAdOx1 nCoV-19) in healthy adults. Trial participant PBMC samples were collected at day 0 and day 28 after the second dose for TCRbeta chain sequencing. Trimming removed 6 bases from V and 0 bases from J, leaving 8 bases between the germline ends. Its CDR3 holds 13 amino acids, cysteine through phenylalanine. The kept DNA is CDR3 alone, 39 bases in frame from the first base. The germline V gene sets CDR1 to MNHEY and CDR2 to SVGEGT. What the authors observed across the whole study: Because no day 14 peak-response samples were available, the repertoires could be characterized only after the peak T cell response. Only five or six AZD1222 recipients were SARS-CoV-2 seropositive at baseline, limiting conclusions about previously exposed vaccinees. After two AZD1222 doses, both the breadth and the depth of spike-specific TCRs were significantly higher than at day 0 and than in MenACWY recipients. Reportedly, close to half of the unique spike-specific TCRs recognized epitopes lying outside the regions that are mutated in the B.1.351 and B.1.1.7 variants. In the small 56-69-year group, the increase in depth fell short of significance, most likely because of low power. Participants were mostly white British, with more females than males. The authors suggested clonal diversity may have been underestimated. Vaccine-associated CD4 TCRs spanned the whole spike protein, with dominant responses in regions 160-218 and 743-854.

The rearranged chain carries TRBV6-2 or TRBV6-3 and TRBJ1-2; no D gene can be assigned with confidence. This TCR was sampled from an adult in good health. Source: peripheral blood, taken on day 0 of AZD1222 vaccination. The nucleotide sequence is TGTGCCAGCAGCCCGACGGCTAACTATGGCTACACCTTC. Its coded protein is CASSPTANYGYTF.